The 20 T cell receptor beta chains given below trace back to one sample, sequenced in a study of regulatory T cells in long-lasting Graves disease. iRepertoire HTBI primers and Arm-PCR of CDR3 regions built TCR beta libraries. TCRdb re-derived calls from the multiplex PCR reads in MiXCR, one entry per CDR3 protein. Of around 340,000 distinct CDR3 sequences listed, roughly a fifth were seen once; the top ten hold over 25%. The time point denotes: persistent/refractory GD, antithyroid drugs over 5 years with positive TRAb. Preparation of the TCR library used RNA extracted from PBMCs. Sample: peripheral blood mononuclear cells (PBMCs), taken when the disease was refractory, from a patient treated with antithyroid drugs. These receptors were obtained from a female donor with Graves disease.

The V and J genes are TRBV2 and TRBJ2-2; 7 nucleotides match TRBD1. This CDR3 contains 17 residues. With V trimmed by 6 bases and J by 6 bases, 16 bases remained unmatched. CDR1 and CDR2 (germline): SNHLY, FYNNEI. For the CDR3, the DNA is TGTGCCAGCAGCCAAGAGACAGGGTGGTATTATGCCGGGGAGCTGTTTTTT. It encodes CASSQETGWYYAGELFF.

This clonotype was counted between two and nine times. V gene TRBV5-1 combines with J gene TRBJ1-3; unclear D gene. The CDR3 is made up of 16 amino acids. Germline V gene lookup returns CDR1 SGHRS and CDR2 YFSETQ. Trimming cost V 0 bases and J 4 bases, with 14 bases left between them. CDR3 in DNA: TGCGCCAGCAGCTTGGAGGTCATACAACCGGGAAACACCATATATTTT. As protein: CASSLEVIQPGNTIYF.

This clonotype was detected only a few times. V usage is TRBV29-1 and J usage is TRBJ2-7, with D perhaps given as TRBD1 or TRBD2 (5 bases each). This CDR3 region has 13 residues. The ends were cut back, 7 bases at V and 2 bases at J, with 15 bases in the middle. Per the germline V gene, CDR1 is SQVTM and CDR2 is ANQGSEA. CDR3 nucleotides: TGCAGCGACCGGGACGGAAAAGCCTACGAGCAGTACTTC. Residues: CSDRDGKAYEQYF.

The rearrangement uses TRBV12-3 or TRBV12-4 and TRBJ2-3, with 8 positions matching TRBD1. CDR3 size: 17 residues. J gave up 2 bases and V 0 bases, and 7 bases lay outside the gene matches. The CDR3 region has the DNA TGTGCCAGCAGTTTAGCGTTAGGACAGGGCCCCACAGATACGCAGTATTTT. Translated, it gives CASSLALGQGPTDTQYF.

V and J are TRBV14 and TRBJ2-3; 9 bases are shared with TRBD1. This CDR3 spans 14 amino acids. After removal of 4 bases from V and 6 bases from J, the junction contained 5 bases not matched to a gene. Germline V lookup: CDR1 SGHDN, CDR2 FVKESK. CDR3 bases: TGTGCCAGCAGCCTGGACAGGGGTTTGGATACGCAGTATTTT. Its protein product is CASSLDRGLDTQYF. Supplemented by reference TRBV14 and TRBJ2-3, the full variable domain reads EAGVTQFPSHSVIEKGQTVTLRCDPISGHDNLYWYRRVMGKEIKFLLHFVKESKQDESGMPNNRFLAERTGGTYSTLKVQPAELEDSGVYFCASSLDRGLDTQYFGPGTRLTVL.

This sequence joins TRBV25-1 and TRBJ2-5; 8 bases agree with TRBD1. The CDR3 covers 15 residues. Germline V CDR1 and CDR2: MGHDK, SYGVNS. J gave up 7 bases and V 2 bases, and 9 bases lay outside the gene matches. This CDR3 is CASSEGQGYRRTQYF. The CDR3 DNA sequence: TGTGCCAGCAGTGAAGGACAGGGTTATAGGAGGACCCAGTACTTC. The entire variable domain, with the rest obtained from reference TRBV25-1 and TRBJ2-5, is as follows: EADIYQTPRYLVIGTGKKITLECSQTMGHDKMYWYQQDPGMELHLIHYSYGVNSTEKGDLSSESTVSRIRTEHFPLTLESARPSHTSQYLCASSEGQGYRRTQYFGPGTRLLVL.

This clonotype has at least ten counts. This chain joins TRBV7-2 and TRBJ1-5; D is ambiguous. CDR1 SGHTA and CDR2 FQGNSA come from the germline V gene. Between the trimmed V and J ends, which lost 1 base and 9 bases, there was a span of 13 bases. The CDR3 is 14 residues long. In DNA form, the CDR3 reads TGTGCCAGCAGCTTAGAAGGAGGTGCGGGGCCCCAGCATTTT. Its translation is CASSLEGGAGPQHF. Using reference TRBV7-2 and TRBJ1-5 for the parts outside the CDR3, the full variable domain is GAGVSQSPSNKVTEKGKDVELRCDPISGHTALYWYRQSLGQGLEFLIYFQGNSAPDKSGLPSDRFSAERTGGSVSTLTIQRTQQEDSAVYLCASSLEGGAGPQHFGDGTRLSIL.

This chain uses TRBV20-1 with TRBJ2-5, with D maybe TRBD1 (6 bases). Germline CDR1 reads DFQATT; CDR2 reads SNEGSKA (reference sequence). The CDR3 has 13 amino acids. Trimming took off 3 bases at V and 3 bases at J, with 11 bases between the two ends. The CDR3 nucleotides read TGCAGTGCTAGTTTGGGGGCCGAAGAGACCCAGTACTTC. Amino acids: CSASLGAEETQYF.

The chain links TRBV7-2 to TRBJ1-6; 9 bases fit TRBD1. The CDR3 spans 16 residues. Trimming at V came to 1 base and at J to 10 bases, leaving 8 bases not matched to a gene. CDR1 and CDR2 from the germline V gene are SGHTA and FQGNSA. Here the CDR3 DNA reads TGTGCCAGCAGCTTAGAGCGGACAGGGGCTTGGTCACCCCTCCACTTT. This translates into CASSLERTGAWSPLHF.

This clonotype turned up a few times. V gene TRBV20-1 combines with J gene TRBJ2-5, with TRBD2 identical over 13 bases. From germline, CDR1 is DFQATT and CDR2 SNEGSKA (reference sequence). The CDR3 length is 14 residues. The V and J ends lost 8 bases and 5 bases, in that order; junction bases with no gene match: 8. DNA for the CDR3: TGCAGTCCTCGCACTAGCGGGGGGGAGGAGACCCAGTACTTC. This translates into CSPRTSGGEETQYF.

As to this clonotype: A read error is possible here, since a much larger clone lies one base away. The rearrangement joins TRBV28 to TRBJ1-5, with 7 bases aligning to TRBD1. There are 15 residues in the CDR3. V was clipped by 6 bases and J by 5 bases; unmatched bases: 10. Germline V gene sequence: CDR1 MDHEN, CDR2 SYDVKM. The CDR3, as DNA: TGTGCCAGCAGATACAGGGGAGGCCACGATCAGCCCCAGCATTTT. This translates into CASRYRGGHDQPQHF. The whole variable domain, filled in from reference TRBV28 and TRBJ1-5, reads DVKVTQSSRYLVKRTGEKVFLECVQDMDHENMFWYRQDPGLGLRLIYFSYDVKMKEKGDIPEGYSVSREKKERFSLILESASTNQTSMYLCASRYRGGHDQPQHFGDGTRLSIL.

The chain recombines TRBV25-1 with TRBJ2-2, with D unclear. V was clipped by 3 bases and J by 4 bases, with 15 bases between them. The CDR3 has 16 residues. In germline, CDR1 is MGHDK, CDR2 SYGVNS. The CDR3 protein is CASSDRKGLGTGELFF. DNA of the CDR3: TGTGCCAGCAGTGATAGAAAGGGTTTAGGCACCGGGGAGCTGTTTTTT.

This clonotype showed up many times. The V call is TRBV10-1, the J call TRBJ1-1; D gene ambiguous. V was clipped by 3 bases and J by 4 bases, with 12 bases between them. CDR1 is WNHNN, CDR2 SYGVQD, per germline (reference sequence). This CDR3 is 14 amino acids long. The CDR3 is CASSEYTHGTEAFF. In DNA form, the CDR3 reads TGCGCCAGCAGTGAATACACCCATGGCACTGAAGCTTTCTTT.

The V call is TRBV14, the J call TRBJ2-7, with D perhaps being TRBD1 or TRBD2 (6 bases each). V lost 6 bases and J 4 bases, leaving 16 bases between the germline ends. Germline CDR1 is SGHDN and CDR2 is FVKESK. The CDR3 runs 14 residues. CDR3 coding DNA: TGTGCCAGCAGTCCTGGAGGGGGGCGTTACGAGCAGTACTTC. As protein: CASSPGGGRYEQYF.

CDR3 coding DNA: TGTGCCAGCAGCCCTCAGGTAACTGAAGCTTTCTTT. Encoded protein: CASSPQVTEAFF. The chain couples TRBV7-9 to TRBJ1-1; D unclear. V lost 5 bases to trimming and J lost 5 bases, with 9 bases between them. The CDR3 loop spans 12 amino acids. CDR1 and CDR2 (germline): SEHNR, FQNEAQ (reference sequence).

This clonotype was recorded at least ten times. The chain employs TRBV2 and TRBJ2-2; unclear D gene. This CDR3 contains 13 residues. Deletions cut 2 bases from V and 6 bases from J, with 7 bases between. CDR1 is SNHLY, CDR2 FYNNEI, per germline. The CDR3 protein is CASSESLAGELFF. In nucleotides, the CDR3 is TGTGCCAGCAGTGAAAGCTTGGCCGGGGAGCTGTTTTTT.

This clonotype was seen ten or more times. CDR3 DNA: TGCAGTGCTAGAGAGATCCCCCAAGAGACCCAGTACTTC. It specifies CSAREIPQETQYF. The chain links TRBV20-1 to TRBJ2-5; D call uncertain. In germline, CDR1 is DFQATT, CDR2 SNEGSKA (reference sequence). The CDR3 length is 13 residues. V lost 0 bases and J 1 base, leaving 6 bases between the germline ends.

This clonotype was recorded once. A much larger clonotype is one base distant, so this may be a read error. The chain recombines TRBV30 with TRBJ2-4; no clear D gene. Germline V lookup: CDR1 GTSNPN, CDR2 SVGIG (reference sequence). CDR3 length: 14 amino acids. CDR3 DNA sequence: TGTGCCTGGAGTGTAGGTCCTCCTCGGAACATTCGGTACTTC. Residues: CAWSVGPPRNIRYF.

This chain uses TRBV12-5 with TRBJ1-3; D gene ambiguous. CDR3 size: 13 residues. V dropped 9 bases and J dropped 4 bases, with 13 bases sitting between them. Germline CDR1 and CDR2: LGHNT and FRNRAP. Here the CDR3 DNA reads TGTGCTAGCCTCAGGAACTACGGAAACACCATATATTTT. Translation gives CASLRNYGNTIYF.

At least ten counts were recorded for this clonotype. Here the CDR3 reads CASVGVSGVMGETQYF. CDR3 nucleotides: TGTGCTAGCGTGGGGGTGAGCGGAGTGATGGGGGAGACCCAGTACTTC. The chain combines TRBV12-5 with TRBJ2-5, with D possibly called TRBD1 or TRBD2 (5 bases each). The V and J ends lost 9 bases and 5 bases respectively, with 25 bases between them. The germline CDR1 and CDR2 sequences are LGHNT and FRNRAP. The length of the CDR3 is 16 residues.